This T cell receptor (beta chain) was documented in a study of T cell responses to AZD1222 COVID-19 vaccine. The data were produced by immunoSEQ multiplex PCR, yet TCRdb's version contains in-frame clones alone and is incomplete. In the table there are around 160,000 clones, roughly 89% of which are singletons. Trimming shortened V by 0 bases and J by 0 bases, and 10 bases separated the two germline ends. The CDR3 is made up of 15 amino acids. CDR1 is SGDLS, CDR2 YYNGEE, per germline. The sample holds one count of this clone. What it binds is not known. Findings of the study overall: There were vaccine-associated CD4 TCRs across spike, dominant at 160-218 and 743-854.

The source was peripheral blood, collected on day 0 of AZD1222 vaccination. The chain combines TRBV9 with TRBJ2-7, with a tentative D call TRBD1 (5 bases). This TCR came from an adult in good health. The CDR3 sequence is CASSVGQGFSYEQYF. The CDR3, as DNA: TGTGCCAGCAGCGTAGGGCAGGGTTTCTCCTACGAGCAGTACTTC.